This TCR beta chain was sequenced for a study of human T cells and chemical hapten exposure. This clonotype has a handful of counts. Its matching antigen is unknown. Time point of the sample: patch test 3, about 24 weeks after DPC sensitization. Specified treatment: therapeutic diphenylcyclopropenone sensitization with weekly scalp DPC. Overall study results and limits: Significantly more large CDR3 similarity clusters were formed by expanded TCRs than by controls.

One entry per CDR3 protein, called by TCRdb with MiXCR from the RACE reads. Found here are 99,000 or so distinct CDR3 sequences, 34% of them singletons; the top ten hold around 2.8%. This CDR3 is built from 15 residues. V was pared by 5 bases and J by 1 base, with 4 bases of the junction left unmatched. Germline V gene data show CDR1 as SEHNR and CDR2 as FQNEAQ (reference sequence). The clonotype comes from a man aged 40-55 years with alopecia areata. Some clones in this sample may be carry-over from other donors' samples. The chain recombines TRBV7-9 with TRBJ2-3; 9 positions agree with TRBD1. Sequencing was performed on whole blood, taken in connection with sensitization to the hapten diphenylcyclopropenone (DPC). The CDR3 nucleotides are TGTGCCAGCAGCCGCTGGACAGGGGGCACAGATACGCAGTATTTT. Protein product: CASSRWTGGTDTQYF. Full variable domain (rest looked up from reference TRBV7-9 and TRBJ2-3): DTGVSQNPRHKITKRGQNVTFRCDPISEHNRLYWYRQTLGQGPEFLTYFQNEAQLEKSRLLSDRFSAERPKGSFSTLEIQRTEQGDSAMYLCASSRWTGGTDTQYFGPGTRLTVL.